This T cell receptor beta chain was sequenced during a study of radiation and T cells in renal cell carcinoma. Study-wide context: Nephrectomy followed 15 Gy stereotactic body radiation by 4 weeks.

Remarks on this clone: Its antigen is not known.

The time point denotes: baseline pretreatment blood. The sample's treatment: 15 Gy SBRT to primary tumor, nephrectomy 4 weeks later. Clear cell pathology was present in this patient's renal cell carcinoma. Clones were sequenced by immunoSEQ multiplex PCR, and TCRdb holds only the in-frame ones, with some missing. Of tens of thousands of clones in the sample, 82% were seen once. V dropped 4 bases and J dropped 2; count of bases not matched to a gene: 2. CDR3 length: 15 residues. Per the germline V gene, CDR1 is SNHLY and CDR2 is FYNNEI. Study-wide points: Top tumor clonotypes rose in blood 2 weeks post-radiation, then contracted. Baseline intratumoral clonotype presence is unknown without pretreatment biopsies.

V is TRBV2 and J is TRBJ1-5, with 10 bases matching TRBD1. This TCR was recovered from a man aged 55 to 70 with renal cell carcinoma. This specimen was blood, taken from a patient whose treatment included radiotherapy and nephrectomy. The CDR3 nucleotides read TGTGCCAGCAGTGGACAGGGGGCCGGCAATCAGCCCCAGCATTTT. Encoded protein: CASSGQGAGNQPQHF. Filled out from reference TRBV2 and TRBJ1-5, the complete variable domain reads EPEVTQTPSHQVTQMGQEVILRCVPISNHLYFYWYRQILGQKVEFLVSFYNNEISEKSEIFDDQFSVERPDGSNFTLKIRSTKLEDSAMYFCASSGQGAGNQPQHFGDGTRLSIL.